The 8 T cell receptor beta chains below were found in one sample sequenced in a study of T-cell reconstitution after alpha-beta-depleted transplantation in children. Unique molecular identifiers were used to barcode this TCRbeta library. TCRdb used MiXCR to reprocess the PCR reads, holding one entry per CDR3 protein. The sample yields around 250,000 distinct CDR3 sequences, around 9.6% seen once. Sequences were derived from PBMCs from the stem cell graft donor, sampled from the stem cell graft. The source of these receptors is a human donor who donated a stem cell graft to a child with SCID.

This clonotype was seen at least ten times. The chain links TRBV18 to TRBJ1-1; D call uncertain. Germline CDR1 is KGHSH and CDR2 is LQKENI. The ends were cut back, 1 base at V and 5 bases at J, with 8 bases in the middle. The CDR3 spans 13 residues. The CDR3, as DNA: TGTGCCAGCTCACCACTCTCGGGGACTGAAGCTTTCTTT. Translating it yields CASSPLSGTEAFF. The full variable domain, completed using reference TRBV18 and TRBJ1-1, is NAGVMQNPRHLVRRRGQEARLRCSPMKGHSHVYWYRQLPEEGLKFMVYLQKENIIDESGMPKERFSAEFPKEGPSILRIQQVVRGDSAAYFCASSPLSGTEAFFGQGTRLTVV.

This clonotype was recorded a few times. The genes are TRBV7-8 and TRBJ2-1, with 9 nucleotides matching TRBD2. V lost 1 base and J lost 7; bases outside the gene matches: 8. The length of the CDR3 is 16 residues. CDR1 SGHVS and CDR2 FQNEAQ come from the germline V gene. The CDR3 spells CASSLVPSGGFNEQFF. Here the CDR3 DNA reads TGTGCCAGCAGCTTAGTCCCCAGCGGGGGGTTTAATGAGCAGTTCTTC. Complete variable domain (other parts from reference TRBV7-8 and TRBJ2-1): GAGVSQSPRYKVAKRGQDVALRCDPISGHVSLFWYQQALGQGPEFLTYFQNEAQLDKSGLPSDRFFAERPEGSVSTLKIQRTQQEDSAVYLCASSLVPSGGFNEQFFGPGTRLTVL.

A few counts support this clonotype. This chain uses TRBV28 with TRBJ1-5; D gene unclear. Germline V gene data show CDR1 as MDHEN and CDR2 as SYDVKM. V was trimmed by 5 bases and J by 3 bases, leaving 14 bases between them. The CDR3 runs to 15 residues. DNA of the CDR3: TGTGCCAGCAGTAGAAAGGGCAGAATCAATCAGCCCCAGCATTTT. Translated: CASSRKGRINQPQHF.

The V call is TRBV7-4, the J call TRBJ2-7, with no clear D. V was pared by 0 bases and J by 3 bases, with 6 bases between. CDR1 is SGHVT and CDR2 is SQSDAQ in the germline V gene. The CDR3 sequence is 13 residues long. The CDR3 region is CASSLALNYEQYF. The CDR3 DNA sequence: TGTGCCAGCAGCTTAGCCCTAAACTACGAGCAGTACTTC.

This clonotype was counted only a few times. The CDR3 loop is CASSRTGGNSPLHF. The CDR3, as DNA: TGTGCCAGCAGTCGGACAGGGGGAAATTCACCCCTCCACTTT. V and J are TRBV12-3 or TRBV12-4 and TRBJ1-6; TRBD1 aligns across 10 bases. With 5 bases clipped from V and 7 bases from J, the junction kept 2 bases outside the gene matches. This CDR3 is 14 amino acids long.

This clonotype has more than one count but fewer than ten. The CDR3 sequence is CASSVEDRVYNEQFF. The CDR3 nucleotides read TGTGCCAGCAGCGTAGAGGACAGGGTCTACAATGAGCAGTTCTTC. V usage is TRBV9 and J usage is TRBJ2-1; 8 nucleotides match TRBD1. CDR1 SGDLS and CDR2 YYNGEE come from the germline V gene. The CDR3 spans 15 residues. With 0 bases clipped from V and 3 bases from J, the junction kept 2 bases outside the gene matches.

This clonotype was seen only a few times. This sequence joins TRBV20-1 and TRBJ2-2, with TRBD2 matching over 9 bases. The trim removed 3 bases at V and 2 bases at J, leaving 4 bases unmatched. This CDR3 comprises 15 residues. Germline-derived CDR1 and CDR2 are DFQATT and SNEGSKA (reference sequence). The CDR3 here is CSASSGGHNTGELFF. CDR3 DNA: TGCAGTGCTAGTAGCGGGGGCCACAACACCGGGGAGCTGTTTTTT.

The chain uses TRBV5-6 and TRBJ2-1, with TRBD2 as a possible D gene (5 bases). Trimming pared 2 bases from V and 3 bases from J, leaving 9 bases between. Germline values: CDR1 SGHDT, CDR2 YYEEEE. This CDR3 has 14 residues. This CDR3 reads CASSLLDVYNEQFF. The CDR3 DNA reads as TGTGCCAGCAGCTTACTAGACGTCTACAATGAGCAGTTCTTC.